This TCR beta chain is drawn from a study of cytomegalovirus exposure and HLA in healthy donors (dated by TCRdb to about 2017). In terms of the full investigation: The roughly 670 repertoires of the first cohort and the 120 validation repertoires were produced on the same platform, according to a later analysis. The study was designed to test whether signatures of past pathogen exposure could be identified by cataloging public T cell receptors. In addition to the first cohort of hundreds of subjects, a separate validation cohort of approximately 110 different subjects was used. The study combined high-throughput TCR immunosequencing, statistical association of individual TCRs with disease status, and machine learning to predict cytomegalovirus infection status. Broad study findings and their caveats: The validation cohort had no HLA typing available for a later analysis, so co-occurrence within that cohort was assessed over all 110 or so repertoires. A total of 150 or so TCR beta chains were listed by the study as associated with cytomegalovirus. It was suggested by the authors that the approach could potentially be generalized to other disease states and immunological phenotypes. Most TCR sequences were observed very rarely across donors, whereas some public TCRs were present in many individuals. Subsequent analysis determined that TCRs grouped into clusters in the first cohort also showed a tendency toward co-occurrence across the 120 validation repertoires, and roughly 95% of cluster scores exceeded 0. Three of the identified cytomegalovirus-associated TCR beta chains were confirmed in vitro to be specific for cytomegalovirus antigens. The classifier was reported to diagnose cytomegalovirus status with high specificity and sensitivity in both the original and validation cohorts.

Donors formed part of the validation cohort, which comprised 120 subjects and was distinct from the first cohort of under 800 subjects. The junction carries 17 bases between V and J, which are trimmed by 4 bases and 10 bases respectively. Including the terminal cysteine and phenylalanine, the CDR3 comprises 15 residues. Only the CDR3 region is kept as DNA, spanning 45 bases read in frame from base 1. The germline V gene yields SGHVS for CDR1 and FQNEAQ for CDR2. The library relied on the immunoSEQ multiplex PCR assay. Processing in the source paper ran as follows. A statistical classification framework was built to diagnose cytomegalovirus status from the catalog of TCR beta chain sequences. Not all clones reach the TCRdb copy of this immuneACCESS table, which keeps in-frame sequences only. Checked studies attribute under half of the gap to unresolved V genes and leave the rest unexplained. The V and J calls and clone size are taken from that table; D and trimming were inferred from the DNA. The sample yields about 280,000 clones; around 89% were counted once. The ten top clones hold about 0.85% of the sample.

This clone was recorded once. The antigen this receptor binds is unknown. Nothing much larger sits one base from this clone, and base qualities are not available. The rearrangement joined TRBV7-8 to TRBJ1-6, with TRBD1 tentatively as D gene (6 bases match). Sequencing used PBMCs. This clonotype originated in a young woman in good health and CMV-seronegative. CDR3 sequence: CASSSYRELGSPLHF. In nucleotides, the sequence is TGTGCCAGCAGCTCATACAGGGAATTGGGGTCACCCCTCCACTTT.